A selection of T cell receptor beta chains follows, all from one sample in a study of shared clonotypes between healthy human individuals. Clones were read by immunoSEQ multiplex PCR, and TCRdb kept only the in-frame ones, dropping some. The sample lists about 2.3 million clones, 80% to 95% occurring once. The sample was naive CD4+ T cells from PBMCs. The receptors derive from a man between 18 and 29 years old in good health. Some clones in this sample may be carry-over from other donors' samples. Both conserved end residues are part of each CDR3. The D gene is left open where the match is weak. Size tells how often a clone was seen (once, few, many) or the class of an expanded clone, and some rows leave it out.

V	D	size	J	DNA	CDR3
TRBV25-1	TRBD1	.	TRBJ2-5	TGTGCCAGCACCACGACAGGGGCAAGGGCCCAGTACTTC	CASTTTGARAQYF
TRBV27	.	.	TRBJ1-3	TGTGCCAGCAGTTTAAGCTCTGGAAACACCATATATTTT	CASSLSSGNTIYF
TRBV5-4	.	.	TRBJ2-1	TGTGCCAGCAGCCTCGACGGGCATATGCAGTTCTTC	CASSLDGHMQFF
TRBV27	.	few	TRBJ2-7	TGTGCCAGCAGGGACTACCTCTACGAGCAGTACTTC	CASRDYLYEQYF
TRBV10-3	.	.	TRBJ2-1	TGTGCCATCAGTGACCCCAACAATGAGCAGTTCTTC	CAISDPNNEQFF
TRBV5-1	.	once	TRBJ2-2	TGCGCCAGCAGCGCCGGACACCTCACCGGGGAGCTGTTTTTT	CASSAGHLTGELFF
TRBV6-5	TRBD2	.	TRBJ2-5	TGTGCCAGCAGTCGAACACTAGCGGCACAAGAGACCCAGTACTTC	CASSRTLAAQETQYF
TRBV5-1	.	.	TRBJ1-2	TGCGCCAGCAGCTACCCTGGCAGCGGTGGCTACACCTTC	CASSYPGSGGYTF
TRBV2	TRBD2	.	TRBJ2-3	TGTGCCAGCAGTGAACTCGGGGGAGGGGATACGCAGTATTTT	CASSELGGGDTQYF
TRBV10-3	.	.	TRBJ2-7	TGTGCCACACGGACGCTACTCCACTACGAGCAGTACTTC	CATRTLLHYEQYF